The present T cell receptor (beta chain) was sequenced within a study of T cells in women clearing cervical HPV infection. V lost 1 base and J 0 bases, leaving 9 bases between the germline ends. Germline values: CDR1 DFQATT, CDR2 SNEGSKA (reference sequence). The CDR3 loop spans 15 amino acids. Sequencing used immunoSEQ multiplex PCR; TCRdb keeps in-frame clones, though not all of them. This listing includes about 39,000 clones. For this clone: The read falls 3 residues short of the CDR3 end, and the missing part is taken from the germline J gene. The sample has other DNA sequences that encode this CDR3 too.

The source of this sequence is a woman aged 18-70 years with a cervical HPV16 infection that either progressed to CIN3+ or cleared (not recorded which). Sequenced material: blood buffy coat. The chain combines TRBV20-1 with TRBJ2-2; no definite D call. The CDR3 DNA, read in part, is TGCAGTGCTAGAGGTCTAATCGCGAACACCGGGGAG. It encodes CSARGLIANTGE. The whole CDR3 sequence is CSARGLIANTGELFF.